The T cell receptor beta chain under discussion was sequenced for a study of T-cell memory formation after mild COVID-19. The CDR3 contains 15 residues. CDR1 and CDR2 (germline): MNHNY, SVGAGI (reference sequence). With 8 bases removed from V and 4 bases from J, the gap between germline ends came to 18 bases. Study-level points and caveats: CD4+ clones that contracted lay mainly in CM and EM; CD8+ ones lay in EMRA. A balance of CD4 and CD8 characterized clones contracting day 15 to 85, whereas later expanders leaned CD4+. Cross-reactive memory apparently joined, as some responding clones appeared in pre-infection memory.

This clonotype was detected only a few times. Its antigen is undetermined. From 5'RACE with constant-segment primers came TCR alpha and TCR beta cDNA libraries that carried sample barcodes and UMIs. TCRdb re-called the 5' RACE reads with MiXCR, one entry per CDR3 protein. The sample carries 350,000 to 500,000 distinct CDR3 sequences, over 15% recorded once. This sequence originates from a man aged 18-30 years who had mild COVID-19 (a few samples of this study predate the infection). Cell type and time point are not known. This chain connects TRBV6-6 to TRBJ1-5, with D tentatively TRBD1 (5 bases). Sample: PBMCs or a T cell subset sorted from them (not recorded which). Here the CDR3 reads CASDRLTAVNQPQHF. CDR3 DNA: TGTGCCAGCGATAGGTTGACAGCAGTTAATCAGCCCCAGCATTTT.